A single sample is the source of the 2 T cell receptor beta chains below, sequenced in a study of shared clonotypes between healthy human individuals (TCRdb year 2020). The library was generated by the immunoSEQ multiplex PCR assay. TCRdb limited this immuneACCESS table to in-frame rearrangements with V and J called. A share of clones is missing; checked studies link under half to unresolved V genes, and the rest is unexplained. The sample profile shows some 2,400,000 clones; approximately 96% of them were found once. The top ten hold over 0.1% of the sample. The sequencing sample was made of naive CD4+ T cells sorted from blood. The cell subset or site label, as the study defines it: CD45RA+ positively selected. The receptors derive from a man younger than 35 in good health.

This clone showed up just once. The chain joins TRBV18 to TRBJ1-5; no firm D call. Germline CDR1 is KGHSH and CDR2 is LQKENI. The V gene lost 3 bases and the J gene lost 9 bases, with 12 bases spanning the gap. The CDR3 contains 13 residues. The CDR3 DNA sequence: TGTGCCAGCTCACCTTCGAGTTGGGGGCCCCAGCATTTT. Residues: CASSPSSWGPQHF.

The chain combines TRBV4-1 with TRBJ2-3, with a possible D match to TRBD2 (5 bases). CDR1 is MGHRA and CDR2 is YSYEKL in the germline V gene. Trimming removed 1 base at V and 1 base at J, with 18 bases between. This CDR3 region has 18 residues. CDR3 loop: CASSQGPGGPAGTDTQYF. CDR3 nucleotide sequence: TGCGCCAGCAGCCAAGGCCCAGGAGGACCCGCAGGCACAGATACGCAGTATTTT.